These 23 T cell receptor beta chains originate from one sample sequenced in a study of T-cell reconstitution after alpha-beta-depleted transplantation in children. Preparation of the TCRbeta library was carried out with unique molecular identifiers. TCRdb re-analysed the PCR reads in MiXCR, keeping a single row per CDR3 protein. The table lists hundreds of thousands of distinct CDR3 sequences, approximately 12% of them singletons. Specimen: PBMCs, collected from the stem cell graft. All receptors come from a human donor who donated a stem cell graft to a child with Fanconi anemia.

This clonotype was recorded many times. The rearrangement joins TRBV29-1 to TRBJ1-2; D call uncertain. The germline gives CDR1 SQVTM, CDR2 ANQGSEA. Trimming removed 4 bases from V and 4 bases from J, with 7 bases in between. The CDR3 is 11 amino acids. The CDR3 DNA reads as TGCAGCGTTGTTGACGGCTATGGCTACACCTTC. Its protein is CSVVDGYGYTF.

The rearrangement joins TRBV5-1 to TRBJ2-7; D is perhaps TRBD1 or TRBD2 (5 bases each). The germline V gene has CDR1 SGHRS and CDR2 YFSETQ. Trimming removed 1 base from V and 7 bases from J, with 15 bases in between. The CDR3 covers 14 residues. In DNA form, the CDR3 reads TGCGCCAGCAGCTTGTTAAGGGACGCCGGAGAGCAGTACTTC. This translates into CASSLLRDAGEQYF.

The rearrangement links TRBV12-3 or TRBV12-4 to TRBJ1-1; the D is unclear. V was pared by 2 bases and J by 3 bases, with 4 bases between. CDR3 length: 12 residues. As DNA, the CDR3 is TGTGCCAGCAGTTTAAGTTACACTGAAGCTTTCTTT. This translates into CASSLSYTEAFF.

The CDR3 is CASSSPRTYGYTF. CDR3 DNA sequence: TGTGCCAGCAGCTCCCCTCGGACCTATGGCTACACCTTC. The J gene is TRBJ1-2, the V gene TRBV5-4; D unclear. Germline assignment: CDR1 SGHNT and CDR2 YYREEE (reference sequence). The CDR3 has 13 residues. Deletions cut 3 bases from V and 4 bases from J, with 10 bases between.

The CDR3, as DNA: TGTGCCAGCAGTTACCGGGACAGGCCTGGCTACACCTTC. Translating it yields CASSYRDRPGYTF. J is TRBJ1-2 and V is TRBV7-3, with 8 nucleotides matching TRBD1. The V gene end was trimmed by 6 bases and the J gene end by 7 bases; junction bases not matched to a gene: 7. CDR3 length: 13 residues. CDR1 SGHTA and CDR2 FQGTGA come from the germline V gene.

V gene TRBV10-3 combines with J gene TRBJ2-7, with TRBD2 matching over 8 bases. The length of the CDR3 is 13 residues. The V segment lost 8 bases and the J segment 3 bases; nucleotides outside the gene matches: 6. Germline values: CDR1 ENHRY, CDR2 SYGVKD. Here the CDR3 DNA reads TGTGCCATCGGAGTAGCGGGGATCTACGAGCAGTACTTC. Amino acid sequence: CAIGVAGIYEQYF.

V is TRBV3-1 and J is TRBJ2-5; 10 bases match TRBD2. The V and J ends lost 5 bases and 5 bases, in that order; junction bases with no gene match: 14. The germline CDR1 and CDR2 sequences are LGHDT and YNNKEL (reference sequence). The CDR3 is 17 amino acids. This CDR3 is CASSGTSVVSWMETQYF. The DNA of the CDR3 is TGTGCCAGCAGCGGGACTAGCGTTGTCTCCTGGATGGAGACCCAGTACTTC.

This clonotype came up a few times. One end of the junction is discordant with germline, which a read error may explain. The rearrangement links TRBV12-3 or TRBV12-4 to TRBJ1-1, with D perhaps TRBD1 (5 bases). CDR3 size: 13 residues. As DNA, the CDR3 is TGTGCCAGCAGTTGGACGGGGGGACGCCAAGCATTCTTT. Amino acid sequence: CASSWTGGRQAFF.

This chain connects TRBV20-1 to TRBJ1-5; 8 nucleotides align to TRBD1. CDR3 length: 13 residues. With 6 bases clipped from V and 7 bases from J, the junction kept 8 bases outside the gene matches. CDR1 is DFQATT and CDR2 is SNEGSKA in the germline V gene (reference sequence). As DNA, the CDR3 is TGCAGTGCCCTTGGACAGGGTGGGCAGCCCCAGCATTTT. Residues: CSALGQGGQPQHF.

This clonotype was seen more than once but under ten times. The chain couples TRBV7-2 to TRBJ2-3; TRBD2 matches 9 bases. The germline CDR1 and CDR2 sequences are SGHTA and FQGNSA. CDR3 length: 15 amino acids. The junction had 5 bases not matched to a gene; V was cut back by 2 bases and J by 5 bases. The CDR3 loop reads CASSLSAGGVDTQYF. The CDR3 coding sequence is TGTGCCAGCAGCTTATCAGCGGGGGGTGTAGATACGCAGTATTTT. Using reference TRBV7-2 and TRBJ2-3 for the parts outside the CDR3, the full variable domain is GAGVSQSPSNKVTEKGKDVELRCDPISGHTALYWYRQSLGQGLEFLIYFQGNSAPDKSGLPSDRFSAERTGGSVSTLTIQRTQQEDSAVYLCASSLSAGGVDTQYFGPGTRLTVL.

As DNA, the CDR3 is TGTGCCAGCACTTCCACATATACCTGGGGGGCCCCAGGGGATGAGCAGTTCTTC. This codes for CASTSTYTWGAPGDEQFF. The chain links TRBV6-2 or TRBV6-3 to TRBJ2-1, with D possibly called TRBD1 or TRBD2 (6 bases each). V was cut by 7 bases and J by 8 bases, with 30 bases left in between. Germline V gene sequence: CDR1 MNHEY, CDR2 SVGEGT. The CDR3 extends over 18 amino acids.

There are a few counts of this clonotype. V usage is TRBV18 and J usage is TRBJ1-5; D might be TRBD1 (5 bases). CDR1 KGHSH and CDR2 LQKENI come from the germline V gene. V lost 6 bases and J lost 6, with 12 bases in between. The CDR3 contains 13 residues. This CDR3 reads CASSGERRQPQHF. CDR3 sequence (DNA): TGTGCCAGCTCGGGGGAAAGGCGTCAGCCCCAGCATTTT. The full variable domain, its missing parts supplied by reference TRBV18 and TRBJ1-5, is NAGVMQNPRHLVRRRGQEARLRCSPMKGHSHVYWYRQLPEEGLKFMVYLQKENIIDESGMPKERFSAEFPKEGPSILRIQQVVRGDSAAYFCASSGERRQPQHFGDGTRLSIL.

J is TRBJ2-7 and V is TRBV14, with a possible D match to TRBD2 (5 bases). CDR1 SGHDN and CDR2 FVKESK come from the germline V gene. The CDR3 totals 14 residues. Trimming shortened V by 1 base and J by 7 bases, and 14 bases separated the two germline ends. The CDR3 nucleotides read TGTGCCAGCAGCCAAGGAATCAGATCGGGAGAGCAGTACTTC. Translated, it gives CASSQGIRSGEQYF.

In this sample, this clonotype turned up many times. V usage is TRBV6-5 and J usage is TRBJ2-2, with D possibly called TRBD1 or TRBD2 (5 bases each). Germline V gives CDR1 MNHEY, CDR2 SVGAGI. The CDR3 length is 15 residues. With 4 bases removed from V and 6 bases from J, the gap between germline ends came to 15 bases. CDR3 sequence reads: CASSSGAFNPGELFF. DNA for the CDR3: TGTGCCAGCAGTTCCGGGGCCTTTAACCCCGGGGAGCTGTTTTTT.

This clonotype was recorded at least ten times. The DNA of the CDR3 is TGTGCCAGTAGTATATCGGGCCCCGACTCCTACAATGAGCAGTTCTTC. Translation gives CASSISGPDSYNEQFF. The rearrangement joins TRBV19 to TRBJ2-1; no clear D gene. The V end was cut by 2 bases, the J end by 0 bases, with 11 bases between. CDR3 size: 16 residues. The V gene's germline CDR1 is LNHDA and CDR2 SQIVND (reference sequence).

This clonotype was picked up many times. J is TRBJ2-7 and V is TRBV5-1, with 7 bases fitting TRBD1. CDR1 is SGHRS and CDR2 is YFSETQ in the germline V gene. The CDR3 sequence is 12 residues long. J was trimmed by 13 bases and V by 4 bases; bases with no gene match: 11. The CDR3 coding sequence is TGCGCCAGCAGCGGGGGACAGTCGACTTTTTACGTC. Translating gives CASSGGQSTFYV.

The chain combines TRBV20-1 with TRBJ1-5; D unresolved. V shed 1 base and J shed 5 bases, with 12 bases lying between them. CDR3 length: 14 residues. The V gene's germline CDR1 is DFQATT and CDR2 SNEGSKA (reference sequence). The CDR3 DNA is TGCAGTGCTAGAGGAAAGGGATTCCATCAGCCCCAGCATTTT. Translation gives CSARGKGFHQPQHF.

In its sample, this clonotype was seen a few times. The J gene is TRBJ1-5, the V gene TRBV6-5; unclear D gene. Deletions cut 0 bases from V and 0 bases from J, with 9 bases between. In germline, CDR1 is MNHEY, CDR2 SVGAGI. The CDR3 length is 16 residues. This chain's CDR3 is CASSYSGSNSNQPQHF. DNA of the CDR3: TGTGCCAGCAGTTACTCAGGCAGTAATAGCAATCAGCCCCAGCATTTT.

The CDR3 DNA reads TGTGCCAGCAGTCCCTCAGGGGGAGGCTATGGCTACACCTTC. It is translated as CASSPSGGGYGYTF. V is TRBV12-3 or TRBV12-4 and J is TRBJ1-2, with 7 bases identical to TRBD1. This CDR3 is built from 14 residues. Unmatched junction bases numbered 7, after V lost 5 bases and J lost 4 bases.

The chain uses TRBV5-6 and TRBJ1-2; D perhaps matches TRBD1 (5 bases). Per germline, CDR1 SGHDT and CDR2 YYEEEE. V was clipped by 5 bases and J by 1 base, with 21 bases between them. The CDR3 is made up of 17 amino acids. CDR3 sequence (DNA): TGTGCCAGCAGTCCCAGAAGGGGCAGGACTATTAACTATGGCTACACCTTC. It encodes CASSPRRGRTINYGYTF.

The V gene is TRBV19, the J gene TRBJ2-5; D is unclear. The V end was cut by 0 bases, the J end by 4 bases, with 9 bases between. The CDR3 loop spans 14 amino acids. The germline gives CDR1 LNHDA, CDR2 SQIVND (reference sequence). In nucleotides, the CDR3 is TGTGCCAGTAGTATAGATCCCAGAGGAGAGACCCAGTACTTC. Amino acid sequence: CASSIDPRGETQYF.

This clonotype came up a few times. No DNA is shown, since the ends of the CDR3 on it are uncertain; the CDR3 is the one TCRdb lists. V usage is TRBV4-3 and J usage is TRBJ2-3; no check of the table's D call, TRBD1, against the DNA was made. Germline V gives CDR1 LGHNA, CDR2 YSLEER. The CDR3 sequence runs 18 residues, both termini included. The CDR3: CASSQDPVSGQGGDTQYF.

This clonotype was seen at least ten times. The rearrangement uses TRBV10-3 and TRBJ1-5; 7 bases fit TRBD1. Germline trimming cut 2 bases from V and 5 bases from J; bases unmatched to any gene: 3. CDR3 length equals 14 residues. CDR1 and CDR2 from the germline V gene are ENHRY and SYGVKD. The CDR3 DNA sequence: TGTGCCATCAGTGAGGACAGGGAATATCAGCCCCAGCATTTT. Its translation: CAISEDREYQPQHF.